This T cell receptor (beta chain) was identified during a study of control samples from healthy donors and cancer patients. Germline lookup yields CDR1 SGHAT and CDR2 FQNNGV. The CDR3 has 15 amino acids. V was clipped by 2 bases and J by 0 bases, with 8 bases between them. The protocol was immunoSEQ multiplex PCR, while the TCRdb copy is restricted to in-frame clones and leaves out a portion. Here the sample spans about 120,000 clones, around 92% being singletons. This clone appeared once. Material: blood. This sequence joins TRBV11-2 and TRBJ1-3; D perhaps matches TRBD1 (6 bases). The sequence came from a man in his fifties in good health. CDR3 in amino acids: CASSLLTGSGNTIYF. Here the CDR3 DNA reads TGTGCCAGCAGCTTATTGACAGGCTCTGGAAACACCATATATTTT.